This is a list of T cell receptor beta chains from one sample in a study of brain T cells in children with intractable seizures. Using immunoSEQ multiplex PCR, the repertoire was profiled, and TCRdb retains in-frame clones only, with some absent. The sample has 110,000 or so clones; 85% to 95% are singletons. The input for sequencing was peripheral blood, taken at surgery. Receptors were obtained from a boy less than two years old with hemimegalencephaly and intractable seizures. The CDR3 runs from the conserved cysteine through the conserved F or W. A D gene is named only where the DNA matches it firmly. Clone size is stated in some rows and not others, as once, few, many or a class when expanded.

CDR3nt: TGCGCCAGCAGCTTGTCAGGGTCTGGCACCGGGGAGCTGTTTTTT; CDR3aa: CASSLSGSGTGELFF; d_gene: .; v_gene: TRBV5-1; j_gene: TRBJ2-2; abundance: .
CDR3nt: TGTGCCAGCAGCACCGGGCCAAATGGCTACACCTTC; CDR3aa: CASSTGPNGYTF; d_gene: .; v_gene: TRBV5-6; j_gene: TRBJ1-2; abundance: .
CDR3nt: TGCAGTGCTAGTTCTACGGGAGGGCCCTCAATTGTCAATGAGCAGTTCTTC; CDR3aa: CSASSTGGPSIVNEQFF; d_gene: TRBD2; v_gene: TRBV20-1; j_gene: TRBJ2-1; abundance: .
CDR3nt: TGTGCCAGCAGTTGGACAGGGGACAATGAGCAGTTCTTC; CDR3aa: CASSWTGDNEQFF; d_gene: TRBD1; v_gene: TRBV27; j_gene: TRBJ2-1; abundance: .
CDR3nt: TGCGCCAGCAGCCAGGGGGCCGGACAGGTCAATCAGCCCCAGCATTTT; CDR3aa: CASSQGAGQVNQPQHF; d_gene: TRBD1; v_gene: TRBV4-1; j_gene: TRBJ1-5; abundance: .
CDR3nt: TGTGCCAGCAAGTCTCGGGTGTCGGGCAATCAGCCCCAGCATTTT; CDR3aa: CASKSRVSGNQPQHF; d_gene: .; v_gene: TRBV6-5; j_gene: TRBJ1-5; abundance: .
CDR3nt: TGTGCCAGCAGCTTAGCCGGTAGCGAGACCCAGTACTTC; CDR3aa: CASSLAGSETQYF; d_gene: .; v_gene: TRBV11-1; j_gene: TRBJ2-5; abundance: .
CDR3nt: TGTGCCAGCAGTTACGGGACAGGGGGCCCCTCTGGAAACACCATATATTTT; CDR3aa: CASSYGTGGPSGNTIYF; d_gene: TRBD1; v_gene: TRBV2; j_gene: TRBJ1-3; abundance: .
CDR3nt: TGTGCCAGCAGCTTAACCCTGTCCCCCTCCTACGAGCAGTACTTC; CDR3aa: CASSLTLSPSYEQYF; d_gene: .; v_gene: TRBV7-6; j_gene: TRBJ2-7; abundance: .
CDR3nt: TGTGCCAGCAGCCTCCCTCCGTGGAGGGAAGAGTCCTATAATTCACCCCTCCACTTT; CDR3aa: CASSLPPWREESYNSPLHF; d_gene: .; v_gene: TRBV7-3; j_gene: TRBJ1-6; abundance: .
CDR3nt: TGTGCCAGCAGTCCCCAAAGACCGGGACTAGCGGGGACCTACGAGCAGTACTTC; CDR3aa: CASSPQRPGLAGTYEQYF; d_gene: TRBD2; v_gene: TRBV6-6; j_gene: TRBJ2-7; abundance: .
CDR3nt: TGTGCCAGCAGCTTGGGACTAGCGGGAGGGAACACCGGGGAGCTGTTTTTT; CDR3aa: CASSLGLAGGNTGELFF; d_gene: TRBD2; v_gene: TRBV7-2; j_gene: TRBJ2-2; abundance: .
CDR3nt: TGTGCCAGCAGCGGGGGGCAGGGAAGCTATGGCTACACCTTC; CDR3aa: CASSGGQGSYGYTF; d_gene: .; v_gene: TRBV11-3; j_gene: TRBJ1-2; abundance: .
CDR3nt: TGTGCCAGCAGCCCGCCGCTAGCGGGAGCAACCAATGAGCAGTTCTTC; CDR3aa: CASSPPLAGATNEQFF; d_gene: TRBD2; v_gene: TRBV7-9; j_gene: TRBJ2-1; abundance: once
CDR3nt: TGTGCCAGCAGTTACGGGGCAGGGTTGGAGCCCCAGCATTTT; CDR3aa: CASSYGAGLEPQHF; d_gene: .; v_gene: TRBV6-5; j_gene: TRBJ1-5; abundance: .
CDR3nt: TGTGCCAGCAGGCCAGATAGCGGGTACACGGGGAATGAGCAGTTCTTC; CDR3aa: CASRPDSGYTGNEQFF; d_gene: TRBD2; v_gene: TRBV2; j_gene: TRBJ2-1; abundance: few
CDR3nt: TGCGCCAGCAGCTTAACCGGGACAGGGGGCGAGCAGTACTTC; CDR3aa: CASSLTGTGGEQYF; d_gene: TRBD1; v_gene: TRBV5-1; j_gene: TRBJ2-7; abundance: .
CDR3nt: TGCGCCAGCAGTGTAATGAACGGGAATGAGCAGTTCTTC; CDR3aa: CASSVMNGNEQFF; d_gene: .; v_gene: TRBV10-2; j_gene: TRBJ2-1; abundance: .
CDR3nt: TGTGCCAGCAGCCCCGGACTAGGGGCAGATACGCAGTATTTT; CDR3aa: CASSPGLGADTQYF; d_gene: TRBD2; v_gene: TRBV7-9; j_gene: TRBJ2-3; abundance: .
CDR3nt: TGTGCCACCATGGGACAGGGTGATCAGCCCCAGCATTTT; CDR3aa: CATMGQGDQPQHF; d_gene: TRBD1; v_gene: TRBV24-1; j_gene: TRBJ1-5; abundance: .
CDR3nt: TGTGCCAGCAGTGAAGCTACATTCATGAACACTGAAGCTTTCTTT; CDR3aa: CASSEATFMNTEAFF; d_gene: .; v_gene: TRBV2; j_gene: TRBJ1-1; abundance: .
CDR3nt: TGTGCCAGCAGTTACATGCTAGCGGGAGTTGTCTACAATGAGCAGTTCTTC; CDR3aa: CASSYMLAGVVYNEQFF; d_gene: TRBD2; v_gene: TRBV6-2/TRBV6-3; j_gene: TRBJ2-1; abundance: .
CDR3nt: TGTGCCAGCAGCTTAGAGGGTTTATCCTACGAGCAGTACTTC; CDR3aa: CASSLEGLSYEQYF; d_gene: .; v_gene: TRBV7-9; j_gene: TRBJ2-7; abundance: .
CDR3nt: TGTGCCAGTAGTATGGGACAGGGAGTGACAGATACGCAGTATTTT; CDR3aa: CASSMGQGVTDTQYF; d_gene: TRBD1; v_gene: TRBV19; j_gene: TRBJ2-3; abundance: .
CDR3nt: TGTGCCAGCAGCTTCAGGGCCAAAAACATTCAGTACTTC; CDR3aa: CASSFRAKNIQYF; d_gene: .; v_gene: TRBV7-2; j_gene: TRBJ2-4; abundance: once
CDR3nt: TGTGCCAGCAGTGTCGGGGGACAGGGTAACTATGGCTACACCTTC; CDR3aa: CASSVGGQGNYGYTF; d_gene: TRBD1; v_gene: TRBV2; j_gene: TRBJ1-2; abundance: .
CDR3nt: TGTGCCAGCACCCGGACCTCCTACAATGAGCAGTTCTTC; CDR3aa: CASTRTSYNEQFF; d_gene: .; v_gene: TRBV3-1/TRBV3-2; j_gene: TRBJ2-1; abundance: .
CDR3nt: TGTGCCAGCAGCTTAGTCGGTAGCGGGACTTATACGCAGTATTTT; CDR3aa: CASSLVGSGTYTQYF; d_gene: TRBD2; v_gene: TRBV7-2; j_gene: TRBJ2-3; abundance: .
CDR3nt: TGTGCCAGCAGTGTGGGACTAGGAAACTACGAGCAGTACTTC; CDR3aa: CASSVGLGNYEQYF; d_gene: TRBD2; v_gene: TRBV9; j_gene: TRBJ2-7; abundance: .
CDR3nt: TGTGCCAGCAGTGAAAGCATGGCCGGAGGAGGGTTGAGTGAAAAACTGTTTTTT; CDR3aa: CASSESMAGGGLSEKLFF; d_gene: .; v_gene: TRBV6-1; j_gene: TRBJ1-4; abundance: few
CDR3nt: TGCGCCAGCAGCCAAGATTCAACCGTCAGCTCCTATAATTCACCCCTCCACTTT; CDR3aa: CASSQDSTVSSYNSPLHF; d_gene: .; v_gene: TRBV4-3; j_gene: TRBJ1-6; abundance: .
CDR3nt: TGTGCCAGCACCCAGTCGCGGGGATATGGCTACACCTTC; CDR3aa: CASTQSRGYGYTF; d_gene: .; v_gene: TRBV6-6; j_gene: TRBJ1-2; abundance: .
CDR3nt: TGCGCCAGCAGCTTGGGACAGGTGGCTAGCGGGAGCTACGAGCAGTACTTC; CDR3aa: CASSLGQVASGSYEQYF; d_gene: TRBD2; v_gene: TRBV5-1; j_gene: TRBJ2-7; abundance: .
CDR3nt: TGTGCCAGCCGGGTCACCCTAAACACCGGGGAGCTGTTTTTT; CDR3aa: CASRVTLNTGELFF; d_gene: .; v_gene: TRBV6-5; j_gene: TRBJ2-2; abundance: .
CDR3nt: TGTGCCAGCAGTACTGTCCCCGTTTCAGATACGCAGTATTTT; CDR3aa: CASSTVPVSDTQYF; d_gene: .; v_gene: TRBV6-5; j_gene: TRBJ2-3; abundance: .
CDR3nt: TGTGCCAGCAGTCTCGACCTCCCACAGAGAAATAATTCACCCCTCCACTTT; CDR3aa: CASSLDLPQRNNSPLHF; d_gene: .; v_gene: TRBV27; j_gene: TRBJ1-6; abundance: once